This TCR beta chain appears in the sequencing data of a study of blood T cell repertoires in COVID-19 (dated by TCRdb to the early 2020s). Some background on the complete study: The collaborator samples originated in the United States, Italy and Spain and spanned the acute and convalescent phases of COVID-19. The material from the prospective study consisted of cDNA or gDNA derived from T cells, B-cell-depleted T cells, or PBMCs. The dataset comprised deeply sampled blood TCRbeta repertoires from subjects exposed to, actively infected with, or recovered from COVID-19. The repertoires were released in a freely available public database intended as a resource for research on the immune response to SARS-CoV-2. Samples were obtained from the ongoing ImmuneRACE study (first 160 participants) and from about 1,300 subjects provided by 6 global collaborators. Nearly every sample came with metadata listing a de-identified subject ID, COVID-19 status, age in years and sex. Where available, HLA class I and class II types were taken from metadata supplied by the sample provider and were not determined by assay-based typing.

Another Seattle source contributed samples from volunteer blood donors who had recovered from COVID-19. Collaborating institutions collected whole blood in K2EDTA tubes following their own protocols. For TCRbeta analysis, collaborators shipped samples in one of three forms: frozen whole blood, isolated PBMCs, or DNA extracted from either of those sample types. General study outcomes and caveats: The quantity of clinical and demographic metadata differed by source and by participant and was supplied without curation.

The immunoSEQ Assay, a bias-controlled multiplex PCR, was used to amplify TCRbeta CDR3 regions from genomic DNA. Concerning the study's data processing: The number of nucleated cells in each sample was estimated from the amplification of reference gene primers within the assay. To quantify the absolute abundance of each unique TCRbeta CDR3 rearrangement, sequence reads were collapsed and filtered. Productive Simpson clonality was computed per sample as the square root of Simpson's diversity index over productive rearrangements. The table was pulled from immuneACCESS by TCRdb, which kept in-frame rearrangements only. Such tables lose some clones; where checked, under half of the loss comes from unresolved V genes, and the rest has no known cause. D and trimming come from the DNA, and the V and J calls and clone size come from that table. Recorded for this sample are approximately 170,000 clones; around 80% of them occurred a single time. The ten largest make up approximately 18% of the sample.

Comments on this clone: It lacks a known antigen. Base-call qualities are not available, and no considerably larger clone is one nucleotide away.

Sequences were obtained from peripheral blood. This TCR came from an older woman who had recovered from COVID-19.

The CDR3 protein: CATSARGGAGWTGELFF. The bases read TGTGCCACCAGTGCCCGTGGGGGGGCCGGGTGGACCGGGGAGCTGTTTTTT. The rearrangement joined TRBV24-1 to TRBJ2-2, with TRBD2 as a weak D call on 7 bases. V gives up 5 bases and J gives up 5 bases, and the segment between their germline ends measures 20 bases. CDR1 and CDR2, looked up from the germline V gene, are KGHDR and SFDVKD. There are 17 amino acids in the CDR3, from cysteine to phenylalanine inclusive. Just CDR3 DNA is preserved here, 51 bases in frame from base 1.